This entry lists 20 T cell receptor beta chains sequenced from one sample in a study of T cells in Graves' hyperthyroidism and ophthalmopathy. RNA transcripts were the template for amplifying TCR beta CDR3 regions. First-round RT-PCR targeting the TCR CDR3 was performed with the HTBI primer set. TCRdb reprocessed the multiplex PCR reads with MiXCR, giving one entry per CDR3 protein. The repertoire holds 470,000 or so distinct CDR3 sequences, about a fifth seen once, with about 25% in the top ten. The sample consisted of blood. These receptors originate from a man younger than 35 with Graves' hyperthyroidism.

The sample holds a few counts of this clonotype. This chain joins TRBV12-3 or TRBV12-4 and TRBJ1-6; D is unresolved. V was clipped by 0 bases and J by 10 bases, with 13 bases between them. CDR3 length: 15 amino acids. The CDR3 region has the DNA TGTGCCAGCAGTTTAGCAAGGTCGTGGCAGTCACCCCTCCACTTT. Encoded protein: CASSLARSWQSPLHF.

This clonotype was seen only a few times. V and J are TRBV20-1 and TRBJ2-7; 8 bases are shared with TRBD2. The trim removed 5 bases at V and 2 bases at J, leaving 8 bases unmatched. The CDR3 is made up of 14 amino acids. Germline loops: CDR1 DFQATT, CDR2 SNEGSKA (reference sequence). CDR3 nucleotide sequence: TGCAGTGCTTCGTTAGCGGGGATACCCTACGAGCAGTACTTC. Protein product: CSASLAGIPYEQYF.

Comments on this clonotype: It may be a read error: a sequence one base away is much more abundant. The chain couples TRBV18 to TRBJ1-1, with D unclear. The CDR3 runs to 13 residues. Germline CDR1 and CDR2: KGHSH and LQKENI. In nucleotides, the CDR3 is TGTGCCAACTCACCACCGTCAAACACTGAAGCTTTCTTT. Its protein is CANSPPSNTEAFF.

DNA for the CDR3: TGCAGTGCTAGAGATCCCCTAGACCTGCCGAATCAGCCCCAGCATTTT. Translation: CSARDPLDLPNQPQHF. The V gene is TRBV20-1, the J gene TRBJ1-5; no definite D call. The CDR3 runs to 16 residues. The germline V gene has CDR1 DFQATT and CDR2 SNEGSKA (reference sequence). Trimming pared 0 bases from V and 4 bases from J, leaving 16 bases between.

There are many counts of this clonotype. The chain recombines TRBV19 with TRBJ1-5; possible D gene TRBD1, 5 bases. CDR3 length equals 14 residues. Per the germline V gene, CDR1 is LNHDA and CDR2 is SQIVND (reference sequence). V was pared by 3 bases and J by 7 bases, with 13 bases between. CDR3 nucleotides: TGTGCCAGTAGTATCTCCAGGGTAGAGCAGCCCCAGCATTTT. Amino acids: CASSISRVEQPQHF.

This chain joins TRBV20-1 and TRBJ1-2; D gene uncertain. The CDR3 contains 11 residues. Trimming took off 0 bases at V and 14 bases at J, with 13 bases between the two ends. From germline, CDR1 is DFQATT and CDR2 SNEGSKA (reference sequence). The CDR3 is CSARDSSRGTF. CDR3 nucleotide sequence: TGCAGTGCTAGAGATTCGAGTCGAGGGACCTTC.

Of note for this clonotype: The CDR3 does not close with the conserved phenylalanine or tryptophan, likely indicating a read error. This chain links TRBV12-3 or TRBV12-4 with TRBJ1-2; D gene ambiguous. The CDR3 has 13 residues. CDR3 protein: CASSLEANYGYTY. The CDR3, as DNA: TGTGCCAGCAGCTTAGAGGCTAACTATGGCTACACCTAC.

In DNA form, the CDR3 reads TGTGCCAGCAGTGAAGCGGCAGGGGATCACACTGAAGCTTTCTTT. Protein sequence: CASSEAAGDHTEAFF. This chain links TRBV6-1 with TRBJ1-1, with D possibly matching TRBD1 (6 bases). V was shortened by 0 bases and J by 3 bases, with 11 bases between the two germline ends. This CDR3 contains 15 residues. CDR1 and CDR2 from the germline V gene are MNHNS and SASEGT.

The table lists this clonotype with many counts. The V call is TRBV6-1, the J call TRBJ2-7; maybe TRBD1 (6 bases). Germline assignment: CDR1 MNHNS and CDR2 SASEGT. CDR3 size: 16 residues. Trimming took 6 bases from V and 2 from J, leaving 20 bases between them. The CDR3, as DNA: TGTGCCAGCAGCCCAGCAGACACCGGGACAACCTACGAGCAGTACTTC. Its protein is CASSPADTGTTYEQYF.

This clonotype has a count of ten or more. This chain links TRBV28 with TRBJ2-7; 9 nucleotides line up with TRBD1. Germline V gene data show CDR1 as MDHEN and CDR2 as SYDVKM. This CDR3 spans 16 amino acids. V gave up 6 bases and J gave up 6 bases; unmatched junction bases: 15. DNA for the CDR3: TGTGCCAGCAGCTCCAGCCCGGGACAGGGTACCCTCGAGCAGTACTTC. Translation: CASSSSPGQGTLEQYF.

The chain uses TRBV5-1 and TRBJ2-2, with 11 bases identical to TRBD2. V was pared by 4 bases and J by 5 bases, with 10 bases of the junction left unmatched. This CDR3 is 17 amino acids long. Looked up from germline, CDR1 is SGHRS and CDR2 is YFSETQ. In nucleotides, the CDR3 is TGCGCCAGCAGCCGCGGGACTAGCGGTCTGGGGACCGGGGAGCTGTTTTTT. It yields the protein CASSRGTSGLGTGELFF. The full variable domain, in which reference TRBV5-1 and TRBJ2-2 provide the parts outside the CDR3, is KAGVTQTPRYLIKTRGQQVTLSCSPISGHRSVSWYQQTPGQGLQFLFEYFSETQRNKGNFPGRFSGRQFSNSRSEMNVSTLELGDSALYLCASSRGTSGLGTGELFFGEGSRLTVL.

This clonotype has at least ten counts. The chain is built from TRBV28 and TRBJ1-5; the match to TRBD1 covers 9 bases. This CDR3 is 14 amino acids long. After removal of 6 bases from V and 2 bases from J, the junction contained 2 bases not matched to a gene. CDR1 and CDR2 from the germline V gene are MDHEN and SYDVKM. CDR3 residues: CASRGDRGNQPQHF. The CDR3 coding sequence is TGTGCCAGCAGGGGGGACAGGGGCAATCAGCCCCAGCATTTT. Variable domain in full (rest from reference TRBV28 and TRBJ1-5): DVKVTQSSRYLVKRTGEKVFLECVQDMDHENMFWYRQDPGLGLRLIYFSYDVKMKEKGDIPEGYSVSREKKERFSLILESASTNQTSMYLCASRGDRGNQPQHFGDGTRLSIL.

The genes are TRBV10-3 and TRBJ2-3; D unresolved. Trimming pared 0 bases from V and 0 bases from J, leaving 10 bases between. This CDR3 has 16 amino acids. The germline gives CDR1 ENHRY, CDR2 SYGVKD. The CDR3 loop is CAISESKGGSTDTQYF. The CDR3 bases are TGTGCCATCAGTGAGTCGAAGGGTGGGAGCACAGATACGCAGTATTTT.

This clonotype was recorded at least ten times. This rearrangement joins TRBV11-2 to TRBJ2-7, with 8 bases that match TRBD2. Germline values: CDR1 SGHAT, CDR2 FQNNGV. The V and J ends lost 5 bases and 2 bases, in that order; junction bases with no gene match: 20. The CDR3 has 19 amino acids. CDR3 in DNA: TGTGCCAGCAGCCCGCGTCCCAACTTAGCGGGGAGGATGGCCTACGAGCAGTACTTC. Translating gives CASSPRPNLAGRMAYEQYF.

This clonotype was seen repeatedly, ten times or more. V gene TRBV5-1 combines with J gene TRBJ1-2, with D perhaps matching TRBD1 (6 bases). With 4 bases removed from V and 2 bases from J, the gap between germline ends came to 12 bases. This CDR3 comprises 14 residues. The germline V gene has CDR1 SGHRS and CDR2 YFSETQ. The CDR3 DNA is TGCGCCAGCAGCGGGGGACACACAAACTATGGCTACACCTTC. Protein: CASSGGHTNYGYTF.

The table lists this clonotype with many counts. V is TRBV20-1 and J is TRBJ2-7; TRBD1 aligns across 11 bases. This CDR3 contains 13 residues. Germline values: CDR1 DFQATT, CDR2 SNEGSKA (reference sequence). The V and J ends lost 3 bases and 5 bases, in that order; junction bases with no gene match: 3. CDR3 in DNA: TGCAGTGCTAGTCCGGACAGGGGGCACGAGCAGTACTTC. It encodes CSASPDRGHEQYF.

The chain couples TRBV20-1 to TRBJ2-5, with 8 bases lining up with TRBD2. The CDR3 is 13 residues long. Germline CDR1 and CDR2: DFQATT and SNEGSKA (reference sequence). J lost 3 bases, V lost 3 bases, and 3 bases had no gene match. CDR3 loop: CSARQRGKETQYF. For the CDR3, the DNA is TGCAGTGCTAGGCAGCGGGGGAAAGAGACCCAGTACTTC.

This clonotype appeared many times. The chain carries TRBV12-3 or TRBV12-4 and TRBJ1-5, with a weak D call TRBD1 (6 bases). V lost 5 bases to trimming and J lost 1 base, with 12 bases between them. The CDR3 totals 15 residues. In nucleotides, the CDR3 is TGTGCCAGCAGTCCAGGGGTGCTAAGCAATCAGCCCCAGCATTTT. Its translation is CASSPGVLSNQPQHF.

This clonotype has at least ten counts. The V gene is TRBV27, the J gene TRBJ1-1; tentatively, D is TRBD1 (5 bases). Germline V gene lookup returns CDR1 MNHEY and CDR2 SMNVEV (reference sequence). V was clipped by 6 bases and J by 4 bases, with 15 bases between them. The CDR3 has 14 amino acids. In nucleotides, the CDR3 is TGTGCCAGCAGGTCAGGGTCCGGTCCCACTGAAGCTTTCTTT. As protein: CASRSGSGPTEAFF.

This clonotype has a single count. The J gene is TRBJ1-2, the V gene TRBV2, with 10 bases aligning to TRBD1. The CDR3 covers 16 residues. Trimming at V came to 7 bases and at J to 8 bases, leaving 16 bases not matched to a gene. Germline assignment: CDR1 SNHLY and CDR2 FYNNEI. Here the CDR3 DNA reads TGTGCCAGCACTATGATCCCCGCCGGGACAGGGGTCGGCTACACCTTC. This gives the protein CASTMIPAGTGVGYTF.